Below are 11 T cell receptor beta chains sequenced from a single sample in a study of T cell changes during pregnancy in multiple sclerosis. The table came from immunoSEQ multiplex PCR; TCRdb's copy has only in-frame clones and leaves some out. Seen here are 35,000 to 45,000 clones, 93% observed once, and the top ten hold 0.4% to 0.45%. The sample consisted of CD4+ T cells from peripheral blood mononuclear cells, taken in the first trimester of pregnancy. The receptors were gathered from a female donor with multiple sclerosis, enrolled in a pregnancy study.

The chain carries TRBV7-2 and TRBJ2-1; D is perhaps TRBD2 (6 bases). The germline CDR1 and CDR2 sequences are SGHTA and FQGNSA. V was pared by 3 bases and J by 8 bases, with 17 bases between. CDR3 length: 15 residues. The CDR3 DNA is TGTGCCAGCAGCTTCACAGGATCCGGGACTGATGAGCAGTTCTTC. As protein: CASSFTGSGTDEQFF.

The CDR3 here is CASSLAGPEQPQHF. The CDR3 DNA sequence: TGTGCCAGCAGCTTAGCGGGGCCGGAGCAGCCCCAGCATTTT. V and J are TRBV7-2 and TRBJ1-5; D may be TRBD1 (5 bases). V lost 0 bases, J lost 7 bases, and 10 bases lay in between. In germline, CDR1 is SGHTA, CDR2 FQGNSA. The length of the CDR3 is 14 residues.

The chain is built from TRBV7-2 and TRBJ2-3; 12 bases align to TRBD2. This CDR3 is built from 17 residues. In germline, CDR1 is SGHTA, CDR2 FQGNSA. With 2 bases clipped from V and 5 bases from J, the junction kept 8 bases outside the gene matches. CDR3 bases: TGTGCCAGCAGCTTAAGGGCTAGCGGGGGGGCTAGAGATACGCAGTATTTT. Protein product: CASSLRASGGARDTQYF.

The chain uses TRBV19 and TRBJ2-3; 9 bases are shared with TRBD1. The junction had 4 bases not matched to a gene; V was cut back by 6 bases and J by 3 bases. Germline assignment: CDR1 LNHDA and CDR2 SQIVND (reference sequence). The CDR3 spans 14 residues. This CDR3 reads CASSTGGGTDTQYF. In nucleotides, the CDR3 is TGTGCCAGTAGCACAGGGGGCGGTACAGATACGCAGTATTTT.

This chain's CDR3 is CASSPRTGGPGEQFF. The CDR3 DNA reads as TGTGCCAGTAGTCCCCGGACAGGGGGGCCGGGTGAGCAGTTCTTC. The chain joins TRBV19 to TRBJ2-1; 10 nucleotides line up with TRBD1. The V and J ends lost 5 bases and 9 bases, in that order; junction bases with no gene match: 10. Germline V gives CDR1 LNHDA, CDR2 SQIVND (reference sequence). The CDR3 runs 15 residues.

The chain employs TRBV2 and TRBJ1-2, with a possible D match to TRBD1 (6 bases). The CDR3 totals 15 residues. Trimming pared 0 bases from V and 3 bases from J, leaving 11 bases between. Germline CDR1 SNHLY, CDR2 FYNNEI. The CDR3: CASSEAGADYYGYTF. In nucleotides, the CDR3 is TGTGCCAGCAGTGAAGCGGGGGCCGACTACTATGGCTACACCTTC.

The V and J genes are TRBV18 and TRBJ1-1; no clear D. Per germline, CDR1 KGHSH and CDR2 LQKENI. V lost 1 base to trimming and J lost 0 bases, with 9 bases between them. The CDR3 runs to 15 residues. This CDR3 is CASSPLPTLNTEAFF. As DNA, the CDR3 is TGTGCCAGCTCACCACTCCCCACATTGAACACTGAAGCTTTCTTT.

As DNA, the CDR3 is TGTGCCACCAAACGGACAGGGGGGACGGGAAACACCATATATTTT. It codes for CATKRTGGTGNTIYF. J is TRBJ1-3 and V is TRBV15; 10 bases map to TRBD1. This CDR3 has 15 residues. Germline V gives CDR1 LNHNV, CDR2 YYDKDF (reference sequence). J gave up 4 bases and V 7 bases, and 7 bases lay outside the gene matches.

The J gene is TRBJ2-3, the V gene TRBV5-1, with 11 bases that match TRBD2. V dropped 4 bases and J dropped 2; count of bases not matched to a gene: 6. This CDR3 is built from 16 residues. Germline V gene lookup returns CDR1 SGHRS and CDR2 YFSETQ. CDR3 residues: CASSPGLAVFTDTQYF. DNA for the CDR3: TGCGCCAGCAGCCCGGGACTAGCGGTTTTCACAGATACGCAGTATTTT.

This sequence joins TRBV4-1 and TRBJ1-3; possible D gene TRBD1, 6 bases. The CDR3 contains 14 residues. Deletions cut 4 bases from V and 5 bases from J, with 12 bases between. Germline loops: CDR1 MGHRA, CDR2 YSYEKL. Here the CDR3 reads CASSLTQGRNTIYF. The CDR3 nucleotides are TGCGCCAGCAGCCTTACCCAGGGGAGAAACACCATATATTTT.

The CDR3 here is CASSLRVRVGTEAFF. The CDR3 DNA reads as TGTGCCAGCAGTTTAAGGGTCAGGGTCGGCACTGAAGCTTTCTTT. The chain links TRBV27 to TRBJ1-1, with D possibly TRBD1 on 5 matching bases. Germline V gene sequence: CDR1 MNHEY, CDR2 SMNVEV (reference sequence). With 2 bases removed from V and 4 bases from J, the gap between germline ends came to 14 bases. The CDR3 covers 15 residues.